This passage covers 23 T cell receptor beta chains from one sample sequenced in a study of graft-versus-host responses after intestinal transplantation. The assay was immunoSEQ multiplex PCR, and TCRdb's table has in-frame clones only and misses some. Among tens of thousands of clones listed, roughly 90% were seen once. These receptors' targets are unknown. Sample: unstimulated CD4+ T cells sorted from spleen or lymph node cells, taken before transplant. The source is a human donor who was the organ donor for an intestinal transplant.

The chain has TRBV7-3 and TRBJ2-2, with 8 bases fitting TRBD1. J lost 5 bases, V lost 4 bases, and 3 bases had no gene match. The CDR3 is 14 amino acids. CDR1 is SGHTA and CDR2 is FQGTGA in the germline V gene. In DNA form, the CDR3 reads TGTGCCAGCAGCTCGGACAGGGATACCGGGGAGCTGTTTTTT. The encoded protein is CASSSDRDTGELFF.

There are a few counts of this clone. This chain joins TRBV6-6 and TRBJ2-7; D remains unclear. V gave up 2 bases and J gave up 5 bases, with 7 bases separating them. Per germline, CDR1 MNHNY and CDR2 SVGAGI (reference sequence). This CDR3 is 12 amino acids long. The CDR3: CASSYTGDEQYF. CDR3 nucleotide sequence: TGTGCCAGCAGTTACACGGGTGACGAGCAGTACTTC.

The sample holds a few counts of this clone. This sequence joins TRBV7-2 and TRBJ1-3, with D unresolved. CDR3 length equals 14 residues. Deletions cut 5 bases from V and 0 bases from J, with 8 bases between. The germline V gene encodes CDR1 SGHTA and CDR2 FQGNSA. The CDR3 DNA follows: TGTGCCAGCAGCGCGGTCAGCTCTGGAAACACCATATATTTT. Translated: CASSAVSSGNTIYF.

This clone was recorded only once. This chain joins TRBV6-5 and TRBJ2-2; D gene uncertain. The germline gives CDR1 MNHEY, CDR2 SVGAGI. The CDR3 totals 14 residues. V was shortened by 3 bases and J by 2 bases, with 7 bases between the two germline ends. The CDR3 DNA reads as TGTGCCAGCAGTTATGGAGAAAACACCGGGGAGCTGTTTTTT. This translates into CASSYGENTGELFF.

The rearrangement links TRBV28 to TRBJ1-5; 7 positions match TRBD1. Trimming took 4 bases from V and 0 from J; bases not matched to a gene: 9. CDR1 is MDHEN, CDR2 SYDVKM, per germline. The CDR3 is 17 residues long. CDR3 nucleotide sequence: TGTGCCAGCAGTTCGGGACAGAGAGACTATAGCAATCAGCCCCAGCATTTT. It is translated as CASSSGQRDYSNQPQHF.

This clone was counted once. This chain connects TRBV19 to TRBJ2-7; D call uncertain. The CDR3 length is 14 residues. V lost 5 bases to trimming and J lost 2 bases, with 13 bases between them. Germline V lookup: CDR1 LNHDA, CDR2 SQIVND (reference sequence). CDR3 DNA: TGTGCCAGTAGTTATAGTATCCCTCCCTACGAGCAGTACTTC. It yields the protein CASSYSIPPYEQYF.

This clone was seen a few times. The chain recombines TRBV27 with TRBJ2-3, with TRBD2 identical over 11 bases. The CDR3 runs to 16 residues. V lost 6 bases and J lost 6; bases outside the gene matches: 11. CDR1 is MNHEY, CDR2 SMNVEV, per germline (reference sequence). CDR3 DNA sequence: TGTGCCAGCAGGATGGAACTAGCGGGAGTTCGGGATACGCAGTATTTT. It codes for CASRMELAGVRDTQYF.

This clone has a handful of counts. The gene calls are TRBV7-3 and TRBJ2-3; a weak D match, TRBD2 (6 bases). The germline V gene encodes CDR1 SGHTA and CDR2 FQGTGA. The CDR3 runs 22 residues. Trimming removed 5 bases from V and 0 bases from J, with 33 bases in between. CDR3: CASSTSSVRLGIPHLSTDTQYF. The CDR3 nucleotides are TGTGCCAGCAGCACCTCATCGGTGAGACTAGGGATTCCACACCTTAGCACAGATACGCAGTATTTT.

The CDR3 DNA follows: TGTGCCAGCATAGGACTAGCGAGTCGCTACGAGCAGTACTTC. Protein product: CASIGLASRYEQYF. This chain links TRBV27 with TRBJ2-7; 9 positions match TRBD2. Losses at the gene ends were 7 bases for V and 3 bases for J; bases not matched to a gene: 7. Germline CDR1 MNHEY, CDR2 SMNVEV (reference sequence). The CDR3 consists of 14 residues.

The V and J genes are TRBV28 and TRBJ2-7; D is perhaps TRBD1 (5 bases). Germline assignment: CDR1 MDHEN and CDR2 SYDVKM. The V end was cut by 5 bases, the J end by 6 bases, with 11 bases between. This CDR3 comprises 12 residues. The DNA of the CDR3 is TGTGCCAGCAGTGCAACAACAGGCGAGCAGTACTTC. This sequence encodes CASSATTGEQYF.

This chain uses TRBV23-1 with TRBJ2-4; the D gene is possibly TRBD2 (5 bases). TRBV23-1 has ORF status, its function being uncertain. The CDR3 loop spans 18 amino acids. V was cut by 3 bases and J by 0 bases, with 18 bases left in between. CDR3 bases: TGCGCCAGCAGTCACCAGAAAGCGCTCGGGGTAGCCAAAAACATTCAGTACTTC. The encoded protein is CASSHQKALGVAKNIQYF.

This chain uses TRBV4-2 with TRBJ2-1; no definite D call. Germline V gives CDR1 LGHNA, CDR2 YNFKEQ. The CDR3 is 12 residues long. V lost 3 bases and J 10 bases, leaving 10 bases between the germline ends. The DNA for the CDR3 is TGTGCCAGCAGCCATTTATCCGGGGAGCAGTTCTTC. As protein: CASSHLSGEQFF.

This chain links TRBV7-9 with TRBJ2-1, with D tentatively TRBD1 (6 bases). Trimming took 3 bases from V and 5 from J, leaving 17 bases between them. The CDR3 length is 16 residues. Germline-derived CDR1 and CDR2 are SEHNR and FQNEAQ (reference sequence). CDR3 nucleotides: TGTGCCAGCAGCTTCAGGGACACCGGGGCCGACAATGAGCAGTTCTTC. It encodes CASSFRDTGADNEQFF.

The chain recombines TRBV19 with TRBJ2-1; D may be TRBD2 (6 bases). Germline V gene sequence: CDR1 LNHDA, CDR2 SQIVND (reference sequence). This CDR3 is built from 14 residues. Trimming stripped 3 bases from V and 6 bases from J, with 12 bases between. The CDR3, as DNA: TGTGCCAGTAGTATCCGGGAGTTATCCAATGAGCAGTTCTTC. Its protein product is CASSIRELSNEQFF.

V and J are TRBV28 and TRBJ2-7; TRBD1 matches at 12 bases. Germline values: CDR1 MDHEN, CDR2 SYDVKM. The length of the CDR3 is 14 residues. V gave up 6 bases and J gave up 6 bases; unmatched junction bases: 6. CDR3 protein: CASRPGQGAREQYF. The CDR3 bases are TGTGCCAGCAGGCCGGGACAGGGGGCACGCGAGCAGTACTTC.

The V call is TRBV5-5, the J call TRBJ2-2; TRBD1 matches 7 bases. Germline V gene sequence: CDR1 SGHKS, CDR2 YYEKEE (reference sequence). Unmatched junction bases numbered 10, after V lost 1 base and J lost 1 base. The CDR3 runs to 18 residues. The CDR3: CASSLRMGQMENTGELFF. CDR3 coding DNA: TGTGCCAGCAGCTTGCGGATGGGACAGATGGAGAACACCGGGGAGCTGTTTTTT.

The gene calls are TRBV28 and TRBJ1-1, with D possibly TRBD1 on 5 matching bases. This CDR3 is built from 13 residues. Germline CDR1 reads MDHEN; CDR2 reads SYDVKM. The V end was cut by 6 bases, the J end by 10 bases, with 18 bases between. The CDR3 nucleotides are TGTGCCAGCAGCCTCCAGGGTTCGGTCGGAGCTTTCTTT. Amino acid sequence: CASSLQGSVGAFF.

V and J are TRBV6-1 and TRBJ2-7; D unclear. Per germline, CDR1 MNHNS and CDR2 SASEGT. The CDR3 consists of 14 residues. Trimming pared 4 bases from V and 2 bases from J, leaving 12 bases between. Here the CDR3 reads CASSALYETYEQYF. Written as DNA, the CDR3 is TGTGCCAGCAGTGCACTATATGAGACCTACGAGCAGTACTTC.

The chain has TRBV21-1 and TRBJ1-1. TRBV21-1 is assigned pseudogene status. The CDR3 length is 16 residues. CDR3 in amino acids: CASSKEAVSFGAEAFF. The DNA of the CDR3 is TGTGCCAGCAGCAAAGAGGCGGTTTCTTTCGGAGCTGAAGCTTTCTTT.

This sequence joins TRBV9 and TRBJ2-1; no definite D call. Germline V lookup: CDR1 SGDLS, CDR2 YYNGEE. This CDR3 has 15 residues. Deletions cut 3 bases from V and 0 bases from J, with 10 bases between. CDR3 coding DNA: TGTGCCAGCAGCGACCAGCCGGGCTCCTACAATGAGCAGTTCTTC. Its protein is CASSDQPGSYNEQFF.

Only one count was recorded for this clone. The chain recombines TRBV28 with TRBJ2-1, with 9 bases that match TRBD1. After removal of 4 bases from V and 2 bases from J, the junction contained 3 bases not matched to a gene. The CDR3 has 15 amino acids. CDR1 and CDR2 (germline): MDHEN, SYDVKM. CDR3 nucleotides: TGTGCCAGCAGTTCGGGACAGGGTACCTACAATGAGCAGTTCTTC. It encodes CASSSGQGTYNEQFF.

The V gene is TRBV18, the J gene TRBJ2-7, with a weak D call TRBD2 (5 bases). The germline V and J ends were trimmed by 4 bases and 6 bases, with 13 bases remaining between them. The CDR3 totals 13 residues. In germline, CDR1 is KGHSH, CDR2 LQKENI. This CDR3 is CASSRQREGEQYF. The CDR3 DNA is TGTGCCAGCTCACGCCAGAGGGAAGGCGAGCAGTACTTC.

The V and J genes are TRBV11-2 and TRBJ1-1, with D unresolved. Germline V gene lookup returns CDR1 SGHAT and CDR2 FQNNGV. Trimming took 2 bases from V and 1 from J, leaving 5 bases between them. The CDR3 runs 13 residues. CDR3 residues: CASSLRRNTEAFF. The CDR3, as DNA: TGTGCCAGCAGCTTAAGGAGGAACACTGAAGCTTTCTTT. The whole variable domain, remainder taken from reference TRBV11-2 and TRBJ1-1, is EAGVAQSPRYKIIEKRQSVAFWCNPISGHATLYWYQQILGQGPKLLIQFQNNGVVDDSQLPKDRFSAERLKGVDSTLKIQPAKLEDSAVYLCASSLRRNTEAFFGQGTRLTVV.